Below, 18 T cell receptor beta chains from the same sample are listed, as sequenced in a study of neurological immune-mediated disorders. Using its own MiXCR run on the 5' RACE reads, TCRdb lists one record per CDR3 protein. The sample yields about 20,000 distinct CDR3 sequences, over 9.5% seen once. Sequencing input: PBMCs. These receptors were taken from a woman aged 55-70 years with HTLV-1-associated myelopathy (HAM/TSP).

This clonotype has ten or more counts. The genes are TRBV12-3 or TRBV12-4 and TRBJ2-4, with D tentatively TRBD2 (6 bases). V lost 5 bases and J 6 bases, leaving 14 bases between the germline ends. This CDR3 is 14 amino acids long. The CDR3 nucleotides read TGTGCCAGCAGTCCCAGGAGGGGCCTAAACATTCAGTACTTC. Its protein is CASSPRRGLNIQYF.

At least ten counts were recorded for this clonotype. This chain links TRBV5-1 with TRBJ2-1; D ambiguous. The CDR3 covers 15 residues. V was trimmed by 0 bases and J by 7 bases, leaving 14 bases between them. CDR1 and CDR2 from the germline V gene are SGHRS and YFSETQ. CDR3 DNA: TGCGCCAGCAGCTTGGTGGGCAGGAAAAGTAATGAGCAGTTCTTC. Its translation: CASSLVGRKSNEQFF.

There are many counts of this clonotype. The rearrangement uses TRBV12-3 or TRBV12-4 and TRBJ1-1; possible D gene TRBD1, 6 bases. V shed 2 bases and J shed 3 bases, with 31 bases lying between them. This CDR3 region has 21 residues. The CDR3 DNA is TGTGCCAGCAGTTTAACAAGATTAAGCGTGCGGGGGCGAATGCGGGACACTGAAGCTTTCTTT. It specifies CASSLTRLSVRGRMRDTEAFF.

By share, this clonotype counts as medium-sized (0.01 to 0.1%). The chain is built from TRBV5-1 and TRBJ2-5; 10 bases align to TRBD2. The ends lost 4 bases at V and 1 base at J; junction bases unmatched: 4. Germline CDR1 SGHRS, CDR2 YFSETQ. The CDR3 sequence is 15 residues long. CDR3 residues: CASSGLAEAQETQYF. Here the CDR3 DNA reads TGCGCCAGCAGCGGACTAGCGGAGGCCCAAGAGACCCAGTACTTC.

This clonotype was recorded at least ten times. V gene TRBV10-3 combines with J gene TRBJ1-6, with 7 bases identical to TRBD1. Germline V CDR1 and CDR2: ENHRY, SYGVKD. Unmatched junction bases numbered 11, after V lost 5 bases and J lost 7 bases. The CDR3 is 16 residues long. The CDR3 protein is CAISTKQGNVNSPLHF. CDR3 sequence (DNA): TGTGCCATCAGTACGAAACAGGGGAACGTGAATTCACCCCTCCACTTT.

This clonotype occurred many times. The chain couples TRBV29-1 to TRBJ2-4; the D gene could be TRBD1 or TRBD2 (5 bases each). V was cut by 4 bases and J by 0 bases, with 7 bases left in between. The germline V gene encodes CDR1 SQVTM and CDR2 ANQGSEA. The CDR3 extends over 13 amino acids. DNA for the CDR3: TGCAGCGTTGGGGACCTAGCCAAAAACATTCAGTACTTC. Its protein product is CSVGDLAKNIQYF.

This clonotype showed up many times. This chain links TRBV5-1 with TRBJ1-1; 8 bases are a match to TRBD1. Per the germline V gene, CDR1 is SGHRS and CDR2 is YFSETQ. The CDR3 has 14 amino acids. Unmatched junction bases numbered 3, after V lost 3 bases and J lost 2 bases. CDR3 protein: CASSSTGDNTEAFF. The CDR3 DNA reads TGCGCCAGCAGCTCGACAGGGGATAACACTGAAGCTTTCTTT.

This clonotype was detected ten times or more. This chain connects TRBV7-2 to TRBJ2-1, with a weak D call TRBD2 (7 bases). Trimming removed 8 bases from V and 1 base from J, with 15 bases in between. This CDR3 has 15 residues. Germline CDR1 reads SGHTA; CDR2 reads FQGNSA. The CDR3 sequence is CASSWGGRSYNEQFF. The CDR3 DNA reads TGTGCCAGCTCGTGGGGGGGCCGATCCTACAATGAGCAGTTCTTC.

This clonotype has at least ten counts. The chain carries TRBV5-1 and TRBJ2-7, with TRBD1 identical over 7 bases. The CDR3 spans 14 residues. V shed 7 bases and J 0 bases; nucleotides not matched to a gene: 7. Germline values: CDR1 SGHRS, CDR2 YFSETQ. The CDR3 DNA sequence: TGCGCCAGCTCCCTTGGACAGGTCTCCTACGAGCAGTACTTC. As protein: CASSLGQVSYEQYF.

Sample share makes this clonotype medium-sized. J is TRBJ1-2 and V is TRBV10-2; 8 bases align to TRBD1. This CDR3 contains 16 residues. The V gene end was trimmed by 2 bases and the J gene end by 4 bases; junction bases not matched to a gene: 9. Germline CDR1 is WSHSY and CDR2 is SAAADI. The CDR3 spells CASSENGQGILYGYTF. As DNA, the CDR3 is TGCGCCAGCAGTGAGAACGGACAGGGAATTCTCTATGGCTACACCTTC.

This clonotype was counted ten times or more. The gene calls are TRBV6-1 and TRBJ2-7, with a tentative D call TRBD2 (5 bases). The CDR3 covers 12 residues. V lost 5 bases and J lost 5, with 10 bases in between. CDR1 is MNHNS and CDR2 is SASEGT in the germline V gene. This CDR3 is CASSNLGNEQYF. The DNA of the CDR3 is TGTGCCAGCAGTAACCTCGGGAACGAGCAGTACTTC.

In this sample, this clonotype is medium-sized. The chain employs TRBV6-5 and TRBJ2-3; D could derive from TRBD1 or TRBD2 (5 bases each). The CDR3 contains 14 residues. Germline V CDR1 and CDR2: MNHEY, SVGAGI. The V end was cut by 3 bases, the J end by 6 bases, with 13 bases between. The CDR3 loop reads CASSYKLGVDTQYF. The CDR3 nucleotides are TGTGCCAGCAGTTATAAGCTGGGGGTTGATACGCAGTATTTT.

This clonotype was seen ten or more times. The V gene is TRBV6-6, the J gene TRBJ2-2, with D possibly being TRBD1 (6 bases). Germline assignment: CDR1 MNHNY and CDR2 SVGAGI (reference sequence). The CDR3 is 18 amino acids. Trimming removed 0 bases at V and 2 bases at J, with 16 bases between. DNA of the CDR3: TGTGCCAGCAGTTACTCTCTGGGTCACGGGACAAACACCGGGGAGCTGTTTTTT. Its translation: CASSYSLGHGTNTGELFF.

This clonotype has a count of ten or more. The chain joins TRBV5-5 to TRBJ1-2; D gene ambiguous. The germline gives CDR1 SGHKS, CDR2 YYEKEE (reference sequence). V shed 6 bases and J shed 0 bases, with 12 bases lying between them. The CDR3 consists of 14 residues. The DNA of the CDR3 is TGTGCCAGCACAGGACGTACCGCTAACTATGGCTACACCTTC. It is translated as CASTGRTANYGYTF. The entire variable domain, with the rest obtained from reference TRBV5-5 and TRBJ1-2, is as follows: DAGVTQSPTHLIKTRGQQVTLRCSPISGHKSVSWYQQVLGQGPQFIFQYYEKEERGRGNFPDRFSARQFPNYSSELNVNALLLGDSALYLCASTGRTANYGYTFGSGTRLTVV.

In this sample, this clonotype turned up many times. The genes are TRBV18 and TRBJ2-7, with 8 bases lining up with TRBD1. The germline V gene has CDR1 KGHSH and CDR2 LQKENI. J was trimmed by 2 bases and V by 5 bases; bases with no gene match: 11. The CDR3 has 16 amino acids. The CDR3 sequence: CASSEPSGTGTYEQYF. The CDR3, as DNA: TGTGCCAGCTCAGAGCCTTCCGGGACAGGCACCTACGAGCAGTACTTC.

This clonotype appeared many times. The chain carries TRBV28 and TRBJ2-7; D not resolved. There are 15 residues in the CDR3. Trimming took off 5 bases at V and 2 bases at J, with 16 bases between the two ends. Germline assignment: CDR1 MDHEN and CDR2 SYDVKM. CDR3 nucleotide sequence: TGTGCCAGCAGTCCGGTGGGTGTAGTCCCCTACGAGCAGTACTTC. Its translation: CASSPVGVVPYEQYF.

This clonotype was seen repeatedly, ten times or more. V gene TRBV6-1 combines with J gene TRBJ2-1; the match to TRBD2 covers 10 bases. Per the germline V gene, CDR1 is MNHNS and CDR2 is SASEGT. This CDR3 spans 15 amino acids. Trimming took 6 bases from V and 2 from J; bases not matched to a gene: 4. The CDR3 DNA reads TGTGCCAGCAGCCCTCTAGCGGGGGCCTACAATGAGCAGTTCTTC. It codes for CASSPLAGAYNEQFF.

This clonotype occurred many times. The CDR3 bases are TGTGCCAGCAGTTTATCGACCGGTGCCCCCCTTAGAGCTTTCTTT. This translates into CASSLSTGAPLRAFF. The chain has TRBV28 and TRBJ1-1, with D unclear. The CDR3 length is 15 residues. In germline, CDR1 is MDHEN, CDR2 SYDVKM. The ends were cut back, 1 base at V and 10 bases at J, with 19 bases in the middle. Drawing the rest from reference TRBV28 and TRBJ1-1, the complete variable domain is DVKVTQSSRYLVKRTGEKVFLECVQDMDHENMFWYRQDPGLGLRLIYFSYDVKMKEKGDIPEGYSVSREKKERFSLILESASTNQTSMYLCASSLSTGAPLRAFFGQGTRLTVV.